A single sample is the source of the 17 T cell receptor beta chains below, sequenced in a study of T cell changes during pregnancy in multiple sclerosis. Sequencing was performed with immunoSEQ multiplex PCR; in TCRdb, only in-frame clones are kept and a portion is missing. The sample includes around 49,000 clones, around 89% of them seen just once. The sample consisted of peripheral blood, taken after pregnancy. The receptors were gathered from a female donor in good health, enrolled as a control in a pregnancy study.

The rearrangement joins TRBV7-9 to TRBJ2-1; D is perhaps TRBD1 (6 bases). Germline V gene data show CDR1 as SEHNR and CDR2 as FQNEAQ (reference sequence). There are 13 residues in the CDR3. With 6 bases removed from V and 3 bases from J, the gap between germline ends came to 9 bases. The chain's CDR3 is CASSTGNYNEQFF. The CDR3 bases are TGTGCCAGCAGTACAGGGAACTACAATGAGCAGTTCTTC.

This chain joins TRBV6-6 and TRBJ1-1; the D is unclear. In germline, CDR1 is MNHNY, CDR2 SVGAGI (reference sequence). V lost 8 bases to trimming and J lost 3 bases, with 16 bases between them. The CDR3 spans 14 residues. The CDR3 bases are TGTGCCAGCTTGGACTCGGGGAGACACACTGAAGCTTTCTTT. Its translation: CASLDSGRHTEAFF.

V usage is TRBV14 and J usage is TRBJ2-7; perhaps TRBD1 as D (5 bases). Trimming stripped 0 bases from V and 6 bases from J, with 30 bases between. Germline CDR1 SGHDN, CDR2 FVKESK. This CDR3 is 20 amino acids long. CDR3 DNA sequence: TGTGCCAGCAGCCAAGATTTTTCTGGTGTGGCAGGGCAGACCCCCGGCGAGCAGTACTTC. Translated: CASSQDFSGVAGQTPGEQYF.

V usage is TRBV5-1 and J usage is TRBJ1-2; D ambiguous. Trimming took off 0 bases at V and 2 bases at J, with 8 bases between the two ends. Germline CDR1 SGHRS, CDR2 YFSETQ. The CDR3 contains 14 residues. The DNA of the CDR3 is TGCGCCAGCAGCTTGGGCAGGCAGAACTATGGCTACACCTTC. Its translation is CASSLGRQNYGYTF.

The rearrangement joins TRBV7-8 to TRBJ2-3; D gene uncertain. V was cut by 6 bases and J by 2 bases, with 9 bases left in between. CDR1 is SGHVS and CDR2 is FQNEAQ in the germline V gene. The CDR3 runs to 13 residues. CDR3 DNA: TGTGCCAGCAGGGTAGCATACACAGATACGCAGTATTTT. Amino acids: CASRVAYTDTQYF.

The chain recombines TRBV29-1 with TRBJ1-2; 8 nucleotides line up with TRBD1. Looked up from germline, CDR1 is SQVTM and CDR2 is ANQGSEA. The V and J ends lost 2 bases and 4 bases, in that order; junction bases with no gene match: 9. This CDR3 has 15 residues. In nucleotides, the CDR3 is TGCAGCGTTGAAATACCGGGACAGGCGTCCTATGGCTACACCTTC. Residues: CSVEIPGQASYGYTF.

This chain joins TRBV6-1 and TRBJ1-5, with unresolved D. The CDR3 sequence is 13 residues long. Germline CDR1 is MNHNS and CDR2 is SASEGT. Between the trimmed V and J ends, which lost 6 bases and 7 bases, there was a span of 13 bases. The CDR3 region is CASRARLEQPQHF. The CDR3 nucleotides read TGTGCCAGCAGGGCGCGACTCGAGCAGCCCCAGCATTTT.

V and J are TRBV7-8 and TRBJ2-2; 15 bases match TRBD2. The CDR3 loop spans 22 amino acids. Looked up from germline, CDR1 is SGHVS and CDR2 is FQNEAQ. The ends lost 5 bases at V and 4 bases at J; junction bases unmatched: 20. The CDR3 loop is CASSPTPGLAGGEGHSTGELFF. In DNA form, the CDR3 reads TGTGCCAGCAGCCCCACCCCGGGACTAGCGGGAGGCGAGGGCCATAGCACCGGGGAGCTGTTTTTT.

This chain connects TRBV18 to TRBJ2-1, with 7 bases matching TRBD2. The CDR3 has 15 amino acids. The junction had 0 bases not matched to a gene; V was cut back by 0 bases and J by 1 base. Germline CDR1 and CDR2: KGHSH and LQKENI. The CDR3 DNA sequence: TGTGCCAGCTCACCACCGCGGGGGTCCTACAATGAGCAGTTCTTC. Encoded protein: CASSPPRGSYNEQFF.

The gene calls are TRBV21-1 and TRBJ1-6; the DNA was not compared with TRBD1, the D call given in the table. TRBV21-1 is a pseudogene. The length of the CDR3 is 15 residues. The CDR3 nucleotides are TGTGCCAGCGCCCCCCGCAGGGGTGGTAATTCACCCCTCCACTTT. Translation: CASAPRRGGNSPLHF.

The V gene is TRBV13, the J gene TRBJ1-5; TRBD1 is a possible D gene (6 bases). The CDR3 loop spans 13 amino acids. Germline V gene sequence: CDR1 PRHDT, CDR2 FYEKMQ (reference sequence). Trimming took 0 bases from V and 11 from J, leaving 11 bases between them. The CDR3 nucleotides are TGTGCCAGCAGCTTAGGACAGGGTCGGGCCCAGCATTTT. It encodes CASSLGQGRAQHF.

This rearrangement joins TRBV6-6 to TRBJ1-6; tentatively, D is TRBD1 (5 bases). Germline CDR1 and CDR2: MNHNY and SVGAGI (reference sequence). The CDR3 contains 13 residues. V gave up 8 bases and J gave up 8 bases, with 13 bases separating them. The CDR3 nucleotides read TGTGCCAGCGGGGCAGGGCCCTATTCACCCCTCCACTTT. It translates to CASGAGPYSPLHF.

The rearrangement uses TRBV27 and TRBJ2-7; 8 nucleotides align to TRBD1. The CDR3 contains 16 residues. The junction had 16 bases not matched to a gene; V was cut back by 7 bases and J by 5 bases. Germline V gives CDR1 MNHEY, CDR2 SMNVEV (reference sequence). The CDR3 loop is CASTTGQGRGLHEQYF. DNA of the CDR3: TGTGCCAGCACCACCGGACAGGGACGAGGGCTCCACGAGCAGTACTTC.

The CDR3 spells CASSLSPGQGGGYTF. Written as DNA, the CDR3 is TGTGCCAGCAGTTTGTCTCCCGGACAGGGTGGTGGCTACACCTTC. The chain carries TRBV28 and TRBJ1-2; 8 nucleotides line up with TRBD1. J was trimmed by 7 bases and V by 3 bases; bases with no gene match: 10. Germline V gene sequence: CDR1 MDHEN, CDR2 SYDVKM. The CDR3 sequence is 15 residues long.

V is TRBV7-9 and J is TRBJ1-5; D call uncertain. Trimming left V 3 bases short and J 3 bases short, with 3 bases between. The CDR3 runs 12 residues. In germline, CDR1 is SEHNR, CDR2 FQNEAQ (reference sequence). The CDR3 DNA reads TGTGCCAGCAGCTTCAACAATCAGCCCCAGCATTTT. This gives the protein CASSFNNQPQHF. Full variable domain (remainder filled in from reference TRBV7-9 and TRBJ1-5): DTGVSQNPRHKITKRGQNVTFRCDPISEHNRLYWYRQTLGQGPEFLTYFQNEAQLEKSRLLSDRFSAERPKGSFSTLEIQRTEQGDSAMYLCASSFNNQPQHFGDGTRLSIL.

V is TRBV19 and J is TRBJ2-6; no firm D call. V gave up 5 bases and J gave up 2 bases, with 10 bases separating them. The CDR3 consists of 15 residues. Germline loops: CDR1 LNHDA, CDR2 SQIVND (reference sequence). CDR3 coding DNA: TGTGCCAGTAGTGGAAGAGGAGCTGGGGCCAACGTCCTGACTTTC. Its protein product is CASSGRGAGANVLTF.

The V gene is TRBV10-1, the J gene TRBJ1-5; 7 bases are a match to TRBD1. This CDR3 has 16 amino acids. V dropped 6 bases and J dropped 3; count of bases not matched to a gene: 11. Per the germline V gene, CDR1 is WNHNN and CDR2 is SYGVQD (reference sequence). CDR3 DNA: TGCGCCAGCAGCCGCGTCGGTACAGGGGACAATCAGCCCCAGCATTTT. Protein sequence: CASSRVGTGDNQPQHF.